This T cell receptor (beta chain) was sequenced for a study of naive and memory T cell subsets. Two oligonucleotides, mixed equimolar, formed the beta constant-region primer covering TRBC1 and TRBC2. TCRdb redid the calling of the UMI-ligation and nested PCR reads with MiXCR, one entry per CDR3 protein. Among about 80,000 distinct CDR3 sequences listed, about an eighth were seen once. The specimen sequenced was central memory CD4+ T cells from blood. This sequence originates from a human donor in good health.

The DNA of the CDR3 is TGCGCCAGCAGCCAAGAACAGGGCATCGGGGAGCTGTTTTTT. Its translation: CASSQEQGIGELFF. This chain links TRBV4-3 with TRBJ2-2; possibly TRBD1 for D (6 bases). The CDR3 has 14 amino acids. CDR1 is LGHNA, CDR2 YSLEER, per germline. Trimming cost V 0 bases and J 7 bases, with 9 bases left between them.